This T cell receptor beta chain was captured in a study of siplizumab effects on memory and regulatory T cells. In the case of this clone: Antigen: not known.

Profiling relied on immunoSEQ multiplex PCR, and the TCRdb table lists in-frame clones only, not all of them. The sample has about 100,000 clones, roughly 94% seen once. V was clipped by 3 bases and J by 5 bases; unmatched bases: 10. The CDR3 loop spans 15 amino acids. Germline V gene sequence: CDR1 MNHEY, CDR2 SMNVEV (reference sequence). Study-wide results and caveats: No functional test confirmed suppression by proliferating siplizumab-culture Tregs.

This chain joins TRBV27 and TRBJ2-7; TRBD1 matches 7 bases. The sequence was obtained from a human donor in good health. Sequenced: Tregs sorted from blood. The CDR3: CASSFLGGDPNEQYF. The CDR3 nucleotides are TGTGCCAGCAGTTTCCTAGGGGGCGACCCTAACGAGCAGTACTTC.